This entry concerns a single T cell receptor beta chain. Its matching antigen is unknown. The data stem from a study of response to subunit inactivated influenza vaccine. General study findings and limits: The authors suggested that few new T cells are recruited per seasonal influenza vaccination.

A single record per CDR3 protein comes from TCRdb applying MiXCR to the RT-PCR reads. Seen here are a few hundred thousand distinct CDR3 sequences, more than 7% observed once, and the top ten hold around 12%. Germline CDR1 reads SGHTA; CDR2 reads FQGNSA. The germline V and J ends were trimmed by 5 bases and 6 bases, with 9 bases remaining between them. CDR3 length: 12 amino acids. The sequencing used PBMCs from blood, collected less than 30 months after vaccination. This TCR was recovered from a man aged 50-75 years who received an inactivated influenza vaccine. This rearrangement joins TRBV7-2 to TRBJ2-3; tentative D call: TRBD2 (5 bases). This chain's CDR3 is CASSLRVDTQYF. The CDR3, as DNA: TGTGCCAGCAGCCTGCGGGTGGATACGCAGTATTTT.